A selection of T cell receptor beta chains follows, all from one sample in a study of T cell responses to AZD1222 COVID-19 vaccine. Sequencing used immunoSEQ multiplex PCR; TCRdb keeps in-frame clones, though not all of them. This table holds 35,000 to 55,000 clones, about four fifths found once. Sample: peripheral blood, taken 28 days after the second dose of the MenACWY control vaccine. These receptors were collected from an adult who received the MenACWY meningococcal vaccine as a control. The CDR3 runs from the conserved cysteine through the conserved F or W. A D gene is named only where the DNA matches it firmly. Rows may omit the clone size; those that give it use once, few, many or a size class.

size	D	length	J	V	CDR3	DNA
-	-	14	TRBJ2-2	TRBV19	CASSIDRATGELFF	TGTGCCAGTAGTATAGATCGCGCGACCGGGGAGCTGTTTTTT
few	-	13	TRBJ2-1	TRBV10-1	CASSLGPYNEQFF	TGCGCCAGCAGCTTGGGACCTTACAATGAGCAGTTCTTC
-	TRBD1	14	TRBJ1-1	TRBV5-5	CASSPRDSNTEAFF	TGTGCCAGCAGCCCCCGGGACAGCAACACTGAAGCTTTCTTT
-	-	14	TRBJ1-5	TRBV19	CATHGGNSNQPQHF	TGTGCCACCCACGGGGGAAATAGCAATCAGCCCCAGCATTTT
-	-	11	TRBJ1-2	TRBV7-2	CASSQRVSYTF	TGTGCCAGCAGCCAGCGGGTGAGCTACACCTTC
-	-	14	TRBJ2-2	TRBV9	CASSDDTIGGELFF	TGTGCCAGCAGCGACGACACGATCGGCGGGGAGCTGTTTTTT
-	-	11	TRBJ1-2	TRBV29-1	CSVPVQFGYTF	TGCAGCGTCCCCGTGCAATTCGGCTACACCTTC
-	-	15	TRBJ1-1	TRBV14	CASSQLLGWDTEAFF	TGTGCCAGCAGCCAACTACTAGGATGGGACACTGAAGCTTTCTTT
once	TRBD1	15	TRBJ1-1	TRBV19	CASSTRGQGVFEAFF	TGTGCCAGTAGTACCCGAGGACAGGGAGTTTTCGAGGCTTTCTTT
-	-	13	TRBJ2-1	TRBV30	CAWSSAPAHEQFF	TGTGCCTGGAGTTCGGCCCCGGCCCATGAGCAGTTCTTC
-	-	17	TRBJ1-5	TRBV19	CASSMGMGRNSNQPQHF	TGTGCCAGTAGTATGGGGATGGGTAGGAATAGCAATCAGCCCCAGCATTTT
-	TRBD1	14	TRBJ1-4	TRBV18	CASSLGTGREKLFF	TGTGCCAGCTCTCTGGGGACAGGCCGGGAAAAACTGTTTTTT
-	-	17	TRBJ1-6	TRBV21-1	CASSLWSGVNYNSPLHF	TGTGCCAGCAGTCTTTGGAGTGGGGTAAACTATAATTCACCCCTCCACTTT
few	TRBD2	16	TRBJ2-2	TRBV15	CATSRDSVAGAGELFF	TGTGCCACCAGCAGAGATTCGGTAGCGGGAGCCGGGGAGCTGTTTTTT
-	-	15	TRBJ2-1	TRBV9	CASSNSGGVHNEQFF	TGTGCCAGCAGCAATAGCGGCGGAGTCCACAATGAGCAGTTCTTC
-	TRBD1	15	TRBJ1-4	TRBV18	CASSLDRGKDEKLFF	TGTGCCAGCTCACTTGACAGGGGCAAGGATGAAAAACTGTTTTTT
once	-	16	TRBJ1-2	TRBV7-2	CASSPRSDPRNYGYTF	TGTGCCAGCAGCCCGAGGTCAGATCCCCGCAACTATGGCTACACCTTC
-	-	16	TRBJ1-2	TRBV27	CASRGKGPTDSYGYTF	TGTGCCAGCAGAGGTAAGGGCCCCACAGACTCCTATGGCTACACCTTC
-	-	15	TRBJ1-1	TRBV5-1	CASSLDQGINTEAFF	TGCGCCAGCAGCTTGGATCAGGGGATTAACACTGAAGCTTTCTTT
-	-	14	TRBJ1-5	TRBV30	CAWSGINREQPQHF	TGTGCCTGGAGTGGAATCAACAGAGAACAGCCCCAGCATTTT
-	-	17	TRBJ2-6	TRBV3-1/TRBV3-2	CASSHYGGFSGANVLTF	TGTGCCAGCAGCCATTACGGCGGGTTCTCTGGGGCCAACGTCCTGACTTTC
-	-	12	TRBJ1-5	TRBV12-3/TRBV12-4	CASSRTTQPQHF	TGTGCCAGCAGTCGGACGACCCAGCCCCAGCATTTT
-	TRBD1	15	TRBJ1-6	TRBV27	CASSFTRGLHSPLHF	TGTGCCAGCAGTTTTACCAGGGGGCTTCATTCACCCCTCCACTTT
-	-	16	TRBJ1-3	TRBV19	CASSHRTALSGNTIYF	TGTGCCAGTAGTCACCGGACAGCCCTATCTGGAAACACCATATATTTT
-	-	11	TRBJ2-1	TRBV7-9	CASSERNEQFF	TGTGCCAGCAGCGAGAGGAATGAGCAGTTCTTC
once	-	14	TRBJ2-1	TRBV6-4	CASSDGTGGNEQFF	TGTGCCAGCAGTGACGGGACTGGAGGCAATGAGCAGTTCTTC
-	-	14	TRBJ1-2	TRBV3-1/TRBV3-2	CASSQIGGTYGYTF	TGTGCCAGCAGCCAAATAGGCGGAACCTATGGCTACACCTTC
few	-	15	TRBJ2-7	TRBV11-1	CASSKNTGARGEQYF	TGTGCCAGCAGCAAAAATACCGGGGCCCGCGGCGAGCAGTACTTC
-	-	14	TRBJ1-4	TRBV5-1	CASSSGRTNEKLFF	TGCGCCAGCAGCTCGGGAAGAACTAATGAAAAACTGTTTTTT
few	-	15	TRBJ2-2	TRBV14	CASSQQPFNTGELFF	TGTGCCAGCAGCCAACAGCCGTTTAACACCGGGGAGCTGTTTTTT
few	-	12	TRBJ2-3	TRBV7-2	CASSQPGPHGYF	TGTGCCAGCAGCCAACCGGGACCTCACGGGTATTTT
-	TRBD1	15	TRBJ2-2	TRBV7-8	CASSKGQRDTGELFF	TGTGCCAGCAGCAAGGGACAGCGTGACACCGGGGAGCTGTTTTTT
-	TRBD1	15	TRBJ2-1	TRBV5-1	CASRAGTGAYNEQFF	TGCGCCAGCAGGGCGGGGACAGGGGCTTACAATGAGCAGTTCTTC
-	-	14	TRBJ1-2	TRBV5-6	CASSLAGGAHGYTF	TGTGCCAGCAGCTTGGCCGGGGGAGCCCATGGCTACACCTTC
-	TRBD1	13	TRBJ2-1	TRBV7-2	CASKDRGRNEQFF	TGTGCCAGCAAGGACAGGGGGCGAAATGAGCAGTTCTTC